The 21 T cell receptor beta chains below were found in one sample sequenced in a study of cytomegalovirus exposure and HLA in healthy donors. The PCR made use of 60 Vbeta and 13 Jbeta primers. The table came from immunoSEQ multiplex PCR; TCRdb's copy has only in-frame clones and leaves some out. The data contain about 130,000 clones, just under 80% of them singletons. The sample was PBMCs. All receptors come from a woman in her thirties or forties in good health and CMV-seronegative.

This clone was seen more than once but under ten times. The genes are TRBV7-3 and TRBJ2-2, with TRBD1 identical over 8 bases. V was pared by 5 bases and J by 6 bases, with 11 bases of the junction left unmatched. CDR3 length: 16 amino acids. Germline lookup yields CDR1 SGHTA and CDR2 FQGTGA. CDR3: CASSPLTGAMAGELFF. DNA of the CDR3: TGTGCCAGCAGCCCCCTGACAGGGGCGATGGCCGGGGAGCTGTTTTTT.

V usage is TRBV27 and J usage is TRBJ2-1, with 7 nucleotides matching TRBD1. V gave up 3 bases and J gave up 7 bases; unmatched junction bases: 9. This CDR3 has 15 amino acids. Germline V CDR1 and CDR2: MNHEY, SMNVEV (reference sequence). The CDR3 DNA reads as TGTGCCAGCAGTTTGGGAAGGGGGCGGGTGAATGAGCAGTTCTTC. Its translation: CASSLGRGRVNEQFF.

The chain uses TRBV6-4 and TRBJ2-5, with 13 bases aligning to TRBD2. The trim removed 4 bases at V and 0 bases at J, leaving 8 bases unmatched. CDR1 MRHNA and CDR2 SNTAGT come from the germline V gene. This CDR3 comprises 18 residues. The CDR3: CASSGSGTSGIYQETQYF. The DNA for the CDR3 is TGTGCCAGCAGTGGGTCCGGGACTAGCGGGATATACCAAGAGACCCAGTACTTC.

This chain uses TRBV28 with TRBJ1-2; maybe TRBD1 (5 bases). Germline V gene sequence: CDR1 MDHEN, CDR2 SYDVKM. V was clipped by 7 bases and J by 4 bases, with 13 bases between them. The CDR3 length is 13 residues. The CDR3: CASIRGGGYGYTF. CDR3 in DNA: TGTGCCAGCATCCGTGGGGGGGGCTATGGCTACACCTTC.

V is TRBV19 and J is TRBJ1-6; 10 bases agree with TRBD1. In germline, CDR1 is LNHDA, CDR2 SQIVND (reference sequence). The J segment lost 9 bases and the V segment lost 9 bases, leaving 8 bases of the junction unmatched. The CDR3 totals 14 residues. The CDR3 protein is CASSGGQGTSPLHF. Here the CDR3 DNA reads TGTGCCAGCAGCGGGGGACAGGGGACTTCACCCCTCCACTTT.

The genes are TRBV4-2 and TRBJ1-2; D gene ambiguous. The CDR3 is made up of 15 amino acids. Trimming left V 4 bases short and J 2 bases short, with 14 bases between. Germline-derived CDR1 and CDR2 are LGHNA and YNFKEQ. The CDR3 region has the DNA TGTGCCAGCAGCCCCGGAGGAGCTTCAAACTATGGCTACACCTTC. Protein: CASSPGGASNYGYTF.

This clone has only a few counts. CDR3 sequence (DNA): TGTGCCAGCAGCCAGATGCCTCTCACAGATACGCAGTATTTT. Its translation: CASSQMPLTDTQYF. The chain links TRBV7-2 to TRBJ2-3; D unresolved. The V gene's germline CDR1 is SGHTA and CDR2 FQGNSA. V gave up 5 bases and J gave up 2 bases, with 11 bases separating them. The CDR3 sequence is 14 residues long.

CDR3 residues: CASSRGQGGSGNTIYF. CDR3 coding DNA: TGTGCCAGCAGCCGAGGCCAGGGAGGCTCTGGAAACACCATATATTTT. The chain is built from TRBV7-2 and TRBJ1-3, with D perhaps matching TRBD1 (5 bases). The CDR3 has 16 residues. Germline V gene sequence: CDR1 SGHTA, CDR2 FQGNSA. V lost 5 bases and J 0 bases, leaving 14 bases between the germline ends.

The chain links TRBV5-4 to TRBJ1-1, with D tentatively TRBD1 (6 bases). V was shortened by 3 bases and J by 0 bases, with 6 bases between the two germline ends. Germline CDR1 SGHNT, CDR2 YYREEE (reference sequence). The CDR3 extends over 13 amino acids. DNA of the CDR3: TGTGCCAGCAGCTCAGGGGTGAACACTGAAGCTTTCTTT. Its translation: CASSSGVNTEAFF.

In DNA form, the CDR3 reads TGCGCCAGCAGCCCCCTGACAGGGGCGTACGAGCAGTACTTC. It yields the protein CASSPLTGAYEQYF. The gene calls are TRBV5-1 and TRBJ2-7; 8 positions match TRBD1. The V segment lost 4 bases and the J segment 4 bases; nucleotides outside the gene matches: 7. This CDR3 has 14 amino acids. Per the germline V gene, CDR1 is SGHRS and CDR2 is YFSETQ.

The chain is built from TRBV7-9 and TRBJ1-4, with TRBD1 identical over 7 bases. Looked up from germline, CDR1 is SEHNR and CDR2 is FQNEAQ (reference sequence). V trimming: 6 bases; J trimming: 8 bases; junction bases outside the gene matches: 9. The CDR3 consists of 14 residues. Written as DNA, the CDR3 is TGTGCCAGCAGTAAGGGGGCGAAAGAGGAAAAACTGTTTTTT. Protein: CASSKGAKEEKLFF.

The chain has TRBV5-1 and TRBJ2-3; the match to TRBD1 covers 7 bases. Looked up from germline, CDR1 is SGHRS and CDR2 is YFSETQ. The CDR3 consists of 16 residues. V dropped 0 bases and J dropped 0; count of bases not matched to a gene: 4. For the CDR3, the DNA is TGCGCCAGCAGCTTGGAAACAGGGGCAAGCACAGATACGCAGTATTTT. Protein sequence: CASSLETGASTDTQYF. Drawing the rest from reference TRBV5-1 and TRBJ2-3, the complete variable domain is KAGVTQTPRYLIKTRGQQVTLSCSPISGHRSVSWYQQTPGQGLQFLFEYFSETQRNKGNFPGRFSGRQFSNSRSEMNVSTLELGDSALYLCASSLETGASTDTQYFGPGTRLTVL.

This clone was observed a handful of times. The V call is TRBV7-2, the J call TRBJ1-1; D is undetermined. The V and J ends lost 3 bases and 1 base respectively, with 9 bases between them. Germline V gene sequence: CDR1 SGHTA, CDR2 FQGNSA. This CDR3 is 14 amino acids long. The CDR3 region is CASSFPTPNTEAFF. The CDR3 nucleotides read TGTGCCAGCAGCTTCCCGACACCGAACACTGAAGCTTTCTTT.

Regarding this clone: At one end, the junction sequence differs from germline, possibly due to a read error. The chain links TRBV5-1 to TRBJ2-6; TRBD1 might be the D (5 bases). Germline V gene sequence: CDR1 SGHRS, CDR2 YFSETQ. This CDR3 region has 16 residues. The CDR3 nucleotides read TGCGCCAGCAGCTTGGAGCAGGGTCTAGGGGCCAACGGCCTGACTTTC. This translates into CASSLEQGLGANGLTF.

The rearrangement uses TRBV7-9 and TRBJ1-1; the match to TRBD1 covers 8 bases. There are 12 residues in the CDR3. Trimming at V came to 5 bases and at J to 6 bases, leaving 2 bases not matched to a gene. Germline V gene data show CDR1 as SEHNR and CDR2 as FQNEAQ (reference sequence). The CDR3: CASSPGGAEAFF. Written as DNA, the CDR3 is TGTGCCAGCAGCCCAGGGGGCGCTGAAGCTTTCTTT.

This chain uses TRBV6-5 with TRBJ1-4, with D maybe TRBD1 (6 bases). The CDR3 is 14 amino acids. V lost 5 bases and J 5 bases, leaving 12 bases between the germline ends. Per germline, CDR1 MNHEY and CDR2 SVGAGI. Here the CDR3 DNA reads TGTGCCAGCAGTGGCCAGGGGCCCAATGAAAAACTGTTTTTT. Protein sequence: CASSGQGPNEKLFF.

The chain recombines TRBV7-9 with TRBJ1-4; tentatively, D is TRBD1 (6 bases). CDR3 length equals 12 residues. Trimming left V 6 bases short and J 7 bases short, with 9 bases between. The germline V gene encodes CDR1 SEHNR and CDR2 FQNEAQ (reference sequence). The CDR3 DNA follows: TGTGCCAGCAGAGGGACACTTGAAAAACTGTTTTTT. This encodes CASRGTLEKLFF.

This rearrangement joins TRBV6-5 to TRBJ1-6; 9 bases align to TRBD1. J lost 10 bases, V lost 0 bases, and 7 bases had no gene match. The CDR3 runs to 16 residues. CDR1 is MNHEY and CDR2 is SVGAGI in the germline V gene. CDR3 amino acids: CASSYSRDRVESPLHF. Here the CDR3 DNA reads TGTGCCAGCAGTTACTCCCGGGACAGGGTAGAATCACCCCTCCACTTT.

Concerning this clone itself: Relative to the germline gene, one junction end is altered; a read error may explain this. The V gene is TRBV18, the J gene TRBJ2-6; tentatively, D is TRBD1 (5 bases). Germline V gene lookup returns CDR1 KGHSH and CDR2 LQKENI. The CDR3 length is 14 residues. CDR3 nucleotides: TGTGCCAGCTCGTACGACTCTGGGGCCAACGGCCTGACTTTC. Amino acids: CASSYDSGANGLTF.

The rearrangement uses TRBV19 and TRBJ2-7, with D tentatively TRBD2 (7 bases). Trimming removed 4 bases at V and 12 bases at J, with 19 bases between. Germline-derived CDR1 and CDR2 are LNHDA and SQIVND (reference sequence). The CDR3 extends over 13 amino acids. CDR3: CASSKGGRQTPYF. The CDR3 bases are TGTGCCAGTAGTAAGGGGGGGAGACAGACCCCGTACTTC. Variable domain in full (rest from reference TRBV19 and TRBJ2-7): DGGITQSPKYLFRKEGQNVTLSCEQNLNHDAMYWYRQDPGQGLRLIYYSQIVNDFQKGDIAEGYSVSREKKESFPLTVTSAQKNPTAFYLCASSKGGRQTPYFGPGTRLTVT.

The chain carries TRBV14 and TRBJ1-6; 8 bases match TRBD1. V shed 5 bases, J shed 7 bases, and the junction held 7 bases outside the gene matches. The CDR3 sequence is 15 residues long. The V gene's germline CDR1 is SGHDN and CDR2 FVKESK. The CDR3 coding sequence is TGTGCCAGCAGCGTACAGGGGGTACTCAATTCACCCCTCCACTTT. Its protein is CASSVQGVLNSPLHF.